These T cell receptor beta chains were read from a single sample in a study of naive and memory T cell subsets. TCRdb reanalysed the UMI-ligation and nested PCR reads using MiXCR and keeps one entry per CDR3 protein. The top ten clones hold around 1.5% of a sample with some 87,000 distinct CDR3 sequences, around 6.5% of them seen once. The source material was central memory CD4+ T cells from blood. The receptor set was obtained from a human donor in good health. CDR3s include the opening cysteine and the closing phenylalanine or tryptophan. A D gene is named only where the DNA matches it firmly. Clone size is shown for a subset of rows, as once, few, many or a class of expanded clone.

D gene	V gene	clone size	J gene	CDR3 DNA	CDR3 protein
-	TRBV24-1	-	TRBJ2-3	TGTGCCACCAGTGACTATTACACAGATACGCAGTATTTT	CATSDYYTDTQYF
TRBD1	TRBV5-5	many	TRBJ1-1	TGTGCCAGCAGCTTGGGTTTTCGGGGAGGGGGCTCTGAAGCTTTCTTT	CASSLGFRGGGSEAFF
TRBD1	TRBV5-1	many	TRBJ2-1	TGCGCCAGCAGCTTGGCCCCGGACAGGGGAGACAATGAGCAGTTCTTC	CASSLAPDRGDNEQFF
-	TRBV29-1	-	TRBJ1-2	TGCAGCGTCGCTTTTAAGGAGTACACCTTC	CSVAFKEYTF
TRBD1	TRBV6-2/TRBV6-3	few	TRBJ1-5	TGTGCCAGCAGATGGACAGGTAATAGCAATCAGCCCCAGCATTTT	CASRWTGNSNQPQHF
-	TRBV28	-	TRBJ2-6	TGTGCCAGCAGTTACGACAGTTTAGCCTCTGGGGCCAACGTCCTGACTTTC	CASSYDSLASGANVLTF
-	TRBV6-2/TRBV6-3	many	TRBJ1-5	TGTGCCAGCAGTTACCAGGGACATCAGCCCCAGCATTTT	CASSYQGHQPQHF
-	TRBV5-6	few	TRBJ1-6	TGTGCCAGCAGCCTCGGGACAAAGGGATCACCCCTCCACTTT	CASSLGTKGSPLHF
-	TRBV6-2/TRBV6-3	-	TRBJ2-7	TGTGCCAGCAGGCCTCTAGGGACAACACTCTACGAGCAGTACTTC	CASRPLGTTLYEQYF
-	TRBV5-6	-	TRBJ2-3	TGTGCCAGCAGTCGCGCAGGGGCCCCCCGGCGCACAGATACGCAGTATTTT	CASSRAGAPRRTDTQYF
TRBD1	TRBV11-2	many	TRBJ2-2	TGTGCCAGCAGCTTAGTACGCCGACGGGACAGGGGAGTCGGGGAGCTGTTTTTT	CASSLVRRRDRGVGELFF